Shown below are 2 T cell receptor beta chains from a single sample sequenced in a study of blood T cell repertoires in COVID-19. Clones were read by immunoSEQ multiplex PCR, and TCRdb kept only the in-frame ones, dropping some. There are about 95,000 clones in the sample; around 87% occur only once, and about 15% lies in the top ten. What was sequenced was peripheral blood. These receptors were obtained from a human donor in a cohort sampled during active COVID-19.

The chain is built from TRBV28 and TRBJ1-3, with 7 bases aligning to TRBD1. V shed 5 bases, J shed 3 bases, and the junction held 7 bases outside the gene matches. The germline V gene has CDR1 MDHEN and CDR2 SYDVKM. The CDR3 is 15 residues long. The CDR3 nucleotides are TGTGCCAGCAGTAGTGAAGGGGGCGGTGGAAACACCATATATTTT. It yields the protein CASSSEGGGGNTIYF.

This sequence joins TRBV6-1 and TRBJ1-5; a weak D match, TRBD1 (6 bases). The V and J ends lost 2 bases and 3 bases respectively, with 14 bases between them. This CDR3 comprises 16 residues. The germline gives CDR1 MNHNS, CDR2 SASEGT. The CDR3 region is CASSEWAGVANQPQHF. The CDR3 region has the DNA TGTGCCAGCAGTGAATGGGCAGGGGTGGCCAATCAGCCCCAGCATTTT.